The 18 T cell receptor beta chains listed next were all sequenced from one sample in a study of blood T cell repertoires in COVID-19. Generated by immunoSEQ multiplex PCR, the TCRdb table keeps only in-frame clones and is missing some. The sample lists over 200,000 clones; under 90% were seen once. Material for sequencing was peripheral blood. These receptors came from a woman aged 80 or over with active or convalescent COVID-19.

The CDR3 region is CASSFVQGAGSYEQYF. CDR3 bases: TGTGCCAGCAGCTTCGTGCAGGGGGCCGGCTCCTACGAGCAGTACTTC. The chain links TRBV11-3 to TRBJ2-7; 8 nucleotides match TRBD1. The length of the CDR3 is 16 residues. CDR1 SGHNT and CDR2 YENEEA come from the germline V gene. V shed 3 bases, J shed 0 bases, and the junction held 7 bases outside the gene matches.

The rearrangement uses TRBV27 and TRBJ1-4; maybe TRBD1 (5 bases). Germline V CDR1 and CDR2: MNHEY, SMNVEV (reference sequence). The CDR3 extends over 15 amino acids. The V end was cut by 4 bases, the J end by 6 bases, with 15 bases between. CDR3 DNA sequence: TGTGCCAGCAGTTCATCTACGGGAGGGGATGAAAAACTGTTTTTT. Encoded protein: CASSSSTGGDEKLFF. The variable domain in full, with the rest retrieved from reference TRBV27 and TRBJ1-4, is EAQVTQNPRYLITVTGKKLTVTCSQNMNHEYMSWYRQDPGLGLRQIYYSMNVEVTDKGDVPEGYKVSRKEKRNFPLILESPSPNQTSLYFCASSSSTGGDEKLFFGSGTQLSVL.

This clone was found once. The chain uses TRBV7-3 and TRBJ2-2; weak D call: TRBD2 (5 bases). V gave up 4 bases and J gave up 0 bases, with 9 bases separating them. Germline V gives CDR1 SGHTA, CDR2 FQGTGA. This CDR3 has 15 residues. Here the CDR3 DNA reads TGTGCCAGCAGCTCGGACGGGACGAACACCGGGGAGCTGTTTTTT. Translation gives CASSSDGTNTGELFF. Using reference TRBV7-3 and TRBJ2-2 for the parts outside the CDR3, the full variable domain is GAGVSQTPSNKVTEKGKYVELRCDPISGHTALYWYRQSLGQGPEFLIYFQGTGAADDSGLPNDRFFAVRPEGSVSTLKIQRTERGDSAVYLCASSSDGTNTGELFFGEGSRLTVL.

J is TRBJ2-5 and V is TRBV7-2; TRBD2 matches 8 bases. J gave up 5 bases and V 1 base, and 9 bases lay outside the gene matches. This CDR3 region has 16 residues. Germline values: CDR1 SGHTA, CDR2 FQGNSA. The CDR3 spells CASSLDPGRVRETQYF. The CDR3 coding sequence is TGTGCCAGCAGCTTAGATCCCGGGAGGGTGCGGGAGACCCAGTACTTC. The full variable domain, rest sourced from reference TRBV7-2 and TRBJ2-5, is GAGVSQSPSNKVTEKGKDVELRCDPISGHTALYWYRQSLGQGLEFLIYFQGNSAPDKSGLPSDRFSAERTGGSVSTLTIQRTQQEDSAVYLCASSLDPGRVRETQYFGPGTRLLVL.

This clone was observed a single time. Additional DNA sequences in this sample encode the identical CDR3. This chain links TRBV11-3 with TRBJ2-7; TRBD1 matches at 10 bases. This CDR3 region has 15 residues. Germline lookup yields CDR1 SGHNT and CDR2 YENEEA. J lost 7 bases, V lost 5 bases, and 11 bases had no gene match. The CDR3 DNA reads as TGTGCCAGCAGCCCCTGGGACAGGGGTTTCCATGAGCAGTACTTC. Protein product: CASSPWDRGFHEQYF.

This chain joins TRBV3-1 (or the pseudogene TRBV3-2) and TRBJ2-5, with 10 bases aligning to TRBD1. The germline V gene has CDR1 LGHDT and CDR2 YNNKEL (reference sequence). Losses at the gene ends were 10 bases for V and 3 bases for J; bases not matched to a gene: 11. The CDR3 is made up of 15 amino acids. CDR3 sequence (DNA): TGTGCCACCTTGAACCCGGGACAGGGGAAAGAGACCCAGTACTTC. This encodes CATLNPGQGKETQYF.

The V and J genes are TRBV5-1 and TRBJ1-5, with 12 positions matching TRBD1. In germline, CDR1 is SGHRS, CDR2 YFSETQ. V shed 3 bases and J 7 bases; nucleotides not matched to a gene: 5. The CDR3 extends over 15 amino acids. The CDR3 bases are TGCGCCAGCAGCTGGGGACAGGGGGCCGGACAGCCCCAGCATTTT. It is translated as CASSWGQGAGQPQHF.

V gene TRBV5-1 combines with J gene TRBJ1-3; D not resolved. The V gene's germline CDR1 is SGHRS and CDR2 YFSETQ. Trimming left V 4 bases short and J 2 bases short, with 10 bases between. This CDR3 spans 14 amino acids. CDR3 sequence: CASSPPFPGNTIYF. CDR3 DNA: TGCGCCAGCAGCCCTCCCTTCCCTGGAAACACCATATATTTT.

This clone was counted a single time. This sequence joins TRBV19 and TRBJ1-5; 7 nucleotides match TRBD1. The V and J ends lost 6 bases and 0 bases, in that order; junction bases with no gene match: 5. Germline V CDR1 and CDR2: LNHDA, SQIVND (reference sequence). The CDR3 has 15 amino acids. For the CDR3, the DNA is TGTGCCAGTAGGGAGACAGGGTATAGCAATCAGCCCCAGCATTTT. Encoded protein: CASRETGYSNQPQHF.

CDR3 in amino acids: CASSQAGRAKFGELFF. The DNA for the CDR3 is TGTGCCAGCAGCCAGGCCGGCAGGGCGAAGTTCGGGGAGCTGTTTTTT. This rearrangement joins TRBV7-2 to TRBJ2-2, with D perhaps TRBD1 (5 bases). The CDR3 has 16 residues. CDR1 SGHTA and CDR2 FQGNSA come from the germline V gene. Trimming took off 5 bases at V and 7 bases at J, with 20 bases between the two ends.

The chain joins TRBV30 to TRBJ1-1; D gene ambiguous. V was trimmed by 0 bases and J by 3 bases, leaving 23 bases between them. The germline V gene has CDR1 GTSNPN and CDR2 SVGIG (reference sequence). The CDR3 has 18 amino acids. The CDR3 protein is CAWSVRRTGQGSDTEAFF. The DNA for the CDR3 is TGTGCCTGGAGTGTACGCAGGACTGGTCAAGGTAGCGACACTGAAGCTTTCTTT.

This chain uses TRBV3-1 (or the pseudogene TRBV3-2) with TRBJ2-7; 7 bases line up with TRBD1. The CDR3 is 15 amino acids. The V gene's germline CDR1 is LGHDT and CDR2 YNNKEL (reference sequence). Trimming took 0 bases from V and 4 from J; bases not matched to a gene: 6. The CDR3 DNA follows: TGTGCCAGCAGCCAAGAGGACAGGAAAACTTACGAGCAGTACTTC. This translates into CASSQEDRKTYEQYF.

This chain links TRBV18 with TRBJ2-3; a weak D match, TRBD2 (6 bases). V lost 2 bases to trimming and J lost 2 bases, with 11 bases between them. Germline V gives CDR1 KGHSH, CDR2 LQKENI. This CDR3 has 15 amino acids. The CDR3 coding sequence is TGTGCCAGCTCACCAGTGGCTAGCGTCACAGATACGCAGTATTTT. This encodes CASSPVASVTDTQYF.

CDR3 residues: CASSPDPGTSGFF. For the CDR3, the DNA is TGTGCCAGCTCACCAGATCCCGGGACTAGCGGGTTCTTC. V usage is TRBV18 and J usage is TRBJ2-1; 11 nucleotides align to TRBD2. Per germline, CDR1 KGHSH and CDR2 LQKENI. With 2 bases clipped from V and 15 bases from J, the junction kept 6 bases outside the gene matches. There are 13 residues in the CDR3.

CDR3: CASSVGQGLLQTQYF. DNA for the CDR3: TGTGCCAGCAGCGTCGGGCAGGGATTATTGCAGACCCAGTACTTC. V and J are TRBV9 and TRBJ2-5; tentatively, D is TRBD1 (5 bases). Germline V CDR1 and CDR2: SGDLS, YYNGEE. This CDR3 region has 15 residues. Trimming cost V 2 bases and J 6 bases, with 17 bases left between them.

This chain links TRBV7-2 with TRBJ1-1, with a possible D match to TRBD1 (6 bases). Germline CDR1 SGHTA, CDR2 FQGNSA. This CDR3 has 15 residues. V shed 4 bases and J shed 5 bases, with 17 bases lying between them. The CDR3 nucleotides read TGTGCCAGCAGCTGGGGGACGGTCAGGGGAACTGAAGCTTTCTTT. Amino acid sequence: CASSWGTVRGTEAFF.

This clone showed up just a few times. The chain is built from TRBV4-1 and TRBJ2-3; 7 positions agree with TRBD2. V was pared by 4 bases and J by 7 bases, with 11 bases of the junction left unmatched. CDR3 length equals 15 residues. Per the germline V gene, CDR1 is MGHRA and CDR2 is YSYEKL. CDR3 region: CASSLTSALGNTQYF. For the CDR3, the DNA is TGCGCCAGCAGCCTAACTAGCGCCCTGGGGAATACGCAGTATTTT.

V is TRBV7-8 and J is TRBJ1-3; tentative D call: TRBD1 (6 bases). Germline CDR1 reads SGHVS; CDR2 reads FQNEAQ. V gave up 5 bases and J gave up 0 bases, with 11 bases separating them. This CDR3 has 15 residues. Here the CDR3 DNA reads TGTGCCAGCAGCCCCCGACAGGTCTCTGGAAACACCATATATTTT. This codes for CASSPRQVSGNTIYF.